Detailed here is one TCR beta chain. As handled by the study authors: Reference gene primers were amplified, and this amplification served to estimate nucleated cell counts. Produced via immunoSEQ multiplex PCR; TCRdb's table is partial and in-frame only. V, J and clone size reflect that table, while D and trimming were determined from the DNA. Of more than 95,000 clones listed, roughly 90% are singletons. The sample comes from a study of blood T cell repertoires in COVID-19. At the level of the study: The United States, Italy and Spain supplied acute and convalescent COVID-19 samples. Sample material is recorded as cDNA or gDNA derived from T cells, B-cell-depleted T cells, or PBMCs.

V was pared by 4 bases and J by 1 base, with 15 bases between. Germline V lookup: CDR1 SQVTM, CDR2 ANQGSEA. This CDR3 comprises 15 residues. The specimen sequenced was peripheral blood. This sequence was found in a middle-aged man with acute or convalescent COVID-19. This chain uses TRBV29-1 with TRBJ2-3; tentative D call: TRBD2 (5 bases). CDR3 loop: CSVAPPGKGTDTQYF. In nucleotides, the CDR3 is TGCAGCGTTGCCCCACCGGGGAAAGGCACAGATACGCAGTATTTT.